The source of this T cell receptor beta chain is a study of OX40 agonist ivuxolimab in advanced cancers. As concerns this clone: Its antigen is not identified.

Assay used: immunoSEQ multiplex PCR; TCRdb lists only in-frame clones, some missing. This table holds 75,000 to 90,000 clones, approximately 90% found once. Samples were taken at baseline and on day 1 of cycles 4 and 7. Findings and caveats of the study: Among the lowest peripheral clonal expansion occurred in 0.1-3.0 mg/kg partial responders.

J lost 4 bases, V lost 4 bases, and 7 bases had no gene match. The CDR3 is 16 amino acids. The germline CDR1 and CDR2 sequences are SGHTA and FQGTGA. The sequenced sample was CD4+ or CD8+ T cells sorted from blood, obtained in a trial of the OX40 agonist ivuxolimab. The sequence was collected from an adult with an advanced solid tumor such as melanoma, head and neck, liver or kidney cancer. The rearrangement links TRBV7-3 to TRBJ2-2, with TRBD1 matching 9 bases. DNA for the CDR3: TGTGCCAGCAGCTCGCCGGGACAGGGTAGCACCGGGGAGCTGTTTTTT. Protein product: CASSSPGQGSTGELFF.